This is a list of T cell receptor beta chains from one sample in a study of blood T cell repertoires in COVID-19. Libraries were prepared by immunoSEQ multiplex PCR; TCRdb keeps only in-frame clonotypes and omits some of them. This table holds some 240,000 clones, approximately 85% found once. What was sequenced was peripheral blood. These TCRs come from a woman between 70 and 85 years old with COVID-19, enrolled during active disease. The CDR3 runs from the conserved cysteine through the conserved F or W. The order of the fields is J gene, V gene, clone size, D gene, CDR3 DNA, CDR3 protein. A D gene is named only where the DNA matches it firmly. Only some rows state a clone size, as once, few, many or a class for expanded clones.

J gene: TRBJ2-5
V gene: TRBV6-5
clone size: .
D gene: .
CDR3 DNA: TGTGCCACCAACCAAGAGACCCAGTACTTC
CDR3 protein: CATNQETQYF

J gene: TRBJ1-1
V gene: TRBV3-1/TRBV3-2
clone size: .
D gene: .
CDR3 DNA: TGTGCCAGCAGCCACCCCGCAGGGCAAGCTTTCTTT
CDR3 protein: CASSHPAGQAFF

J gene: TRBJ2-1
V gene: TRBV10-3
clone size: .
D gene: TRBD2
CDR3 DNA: TGTGCCATCAGTGAGGGCCAGATAGCGGGAGCCTACAATGAGCAGTTCTTC
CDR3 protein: CAISEGQIAGAYNEQFF

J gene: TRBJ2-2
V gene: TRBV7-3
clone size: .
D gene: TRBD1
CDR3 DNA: TGTGCCAGCAGCTTAGGGAGAACAGGGGGCAACACCGGGGAGCTGTTTTTT
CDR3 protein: CASSLGRTGGNTGELFF

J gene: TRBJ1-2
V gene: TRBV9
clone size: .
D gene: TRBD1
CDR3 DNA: TGTGCCAGCAGCCTCCAGGGGACAGGGTTGAACTATGGCTACACCTTC
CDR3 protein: CASSLQGTGLNYGYTF

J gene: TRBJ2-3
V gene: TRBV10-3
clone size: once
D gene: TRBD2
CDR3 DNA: TGTGCCATCAGCACCGGGACTAGCGGGGGTCCAGATACGCAGTATTTT
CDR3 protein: CAISTGTSGGPDTQYF

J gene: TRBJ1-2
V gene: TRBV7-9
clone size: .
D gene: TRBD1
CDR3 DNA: TGTGCCAGCAGCGCAAGACAGGGACACTATGGCTACACCTTC
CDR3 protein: CASSARQGHYGYTF

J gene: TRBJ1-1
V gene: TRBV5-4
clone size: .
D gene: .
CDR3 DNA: TGTGCCAGCAGCTCCCACATGAACACTGAAGCTTTCTTT
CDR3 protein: CASSSHMNTEAFF

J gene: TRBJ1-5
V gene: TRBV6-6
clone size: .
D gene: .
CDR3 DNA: TGTGCCAGCAGTACCAGGGGCTCAAGCAATCAGCCCCAGCATTTT
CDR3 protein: CASSTRGSSNQPQHF

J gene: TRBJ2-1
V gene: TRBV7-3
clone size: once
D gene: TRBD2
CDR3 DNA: TGTGCCAGCAGCTTAACAGGGGGGACTAGCGGGATCTCCTACAATGAGCAGTTCTTC
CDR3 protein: CASSLTGGTSGISYNEQFF

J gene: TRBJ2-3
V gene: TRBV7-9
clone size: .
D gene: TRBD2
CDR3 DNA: TGTGCCAGCAGCTTAGTCCGGGGGGGGCCCACAGATACGCAGTATTTT
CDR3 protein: CASSLVRGGPTDTQYF

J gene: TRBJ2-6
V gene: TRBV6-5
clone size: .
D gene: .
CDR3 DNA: TGTGCCAGCAGTTACTCCGGACAAATTGGGGCCAACGTCCTGACTTTC
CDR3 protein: CASSYSGQIGANVLTF

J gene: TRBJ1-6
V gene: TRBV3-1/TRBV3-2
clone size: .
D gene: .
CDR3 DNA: TGTGCCAGCAGCCCCCGCGGCTCCTATAATTCACCCCTCCACTTT
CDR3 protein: CASSPRGSYNSPLHF

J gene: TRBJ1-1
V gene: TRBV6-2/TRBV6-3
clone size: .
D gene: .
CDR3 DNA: TGTGCCAGCAGTCTCGGCACTGAAGCTTTCTTT
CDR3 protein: CASSLGTEAFF

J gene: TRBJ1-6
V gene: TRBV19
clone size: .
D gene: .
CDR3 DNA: TGTGCCAGTAGTAACTGGGGCCGAACCTATAATTCACCCCTCCACTTT
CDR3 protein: CASSNWGRTYNSPLHF

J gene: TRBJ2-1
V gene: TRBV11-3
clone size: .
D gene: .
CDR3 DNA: TGTGCCAGCAGCTTAGTCAGTGAGCAGTTCTTC
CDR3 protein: CASSLVSEQFF

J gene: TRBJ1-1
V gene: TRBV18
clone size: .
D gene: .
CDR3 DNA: TGTGCCAGCTCACCTAGCAGGGGCATGAACACTGAAGCTTTCTTT
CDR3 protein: CASSPSRGMNTEAFF

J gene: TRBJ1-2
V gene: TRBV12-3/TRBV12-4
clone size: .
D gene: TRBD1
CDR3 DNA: TGTGCCAGCAGACGACAGGGCAGCTATGGCTACACCTTC
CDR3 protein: CASRRQGSYGYTF

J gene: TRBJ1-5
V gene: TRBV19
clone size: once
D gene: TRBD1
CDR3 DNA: TGTGCCAGTAGTACCGACAGGGAATTTCAGCCCCAGCATTTT
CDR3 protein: CASSTDREFQPQHF

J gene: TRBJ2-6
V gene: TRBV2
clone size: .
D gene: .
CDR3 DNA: TGTGCCAGCAGTGAAGACGGGGGAGAGGCCAACGTCCTGACTTTC
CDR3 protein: CASSEDGGEANVLTF

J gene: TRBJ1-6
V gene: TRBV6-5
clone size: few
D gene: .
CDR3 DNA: TGTGCCAGCAGTTCCCTCAGGGGCCTGGGGGATTCACCCCTCCACTTT
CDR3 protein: CASSSLRGLGDSPLHF

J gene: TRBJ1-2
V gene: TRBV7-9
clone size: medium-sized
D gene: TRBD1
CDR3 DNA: TGTGCCAGCAGCTTAGGGACGGGACAGGGAGACTATGGCTACACCTTC
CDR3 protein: CASSLGTGQGDYGYTF

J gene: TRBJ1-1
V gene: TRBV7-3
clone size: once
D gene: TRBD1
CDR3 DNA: TGTGCCAGCAGAGAAACAGGGGGCGCAGGGACTGAAGCTTTCTTT
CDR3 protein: CASRETGGAGTEAFF

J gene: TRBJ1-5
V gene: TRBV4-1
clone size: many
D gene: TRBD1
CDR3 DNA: TGCGCCAGCAGCCAACAGGGGGATCAGCCCCAGCATTTT
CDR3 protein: CASSQQGDQPQHF

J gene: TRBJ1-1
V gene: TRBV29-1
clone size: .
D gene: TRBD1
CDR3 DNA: TGCAGCGTGGACAGGGGGACTGAAGCTTTCTTT
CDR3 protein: CSVDRGTEAFF

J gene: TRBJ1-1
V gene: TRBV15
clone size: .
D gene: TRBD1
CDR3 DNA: TGTGCCACCAGCAGAGAAATACAGGGGTATGACACTGAAGCTTTCTTT
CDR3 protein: CATSREIQGYDTEAFF

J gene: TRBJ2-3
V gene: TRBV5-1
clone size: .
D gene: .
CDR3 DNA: TGCGCCAGCAGCTCGACGGGGTATACCGACACAGATACGCAGTATTTT
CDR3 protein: CASSSTGYTDTDTQYF

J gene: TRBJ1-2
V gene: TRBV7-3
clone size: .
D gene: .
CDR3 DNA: TGTGCCAGCAGCCCGGAGCCCCTACGTGGCTACACCTTC
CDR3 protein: CASSPEPLRGYTF

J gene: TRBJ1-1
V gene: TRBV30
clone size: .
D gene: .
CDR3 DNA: TGTGCCTGGAGTAGTGAGGGAACTGAAGCTTTCTTT
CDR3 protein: CAWSSEGTEAFF

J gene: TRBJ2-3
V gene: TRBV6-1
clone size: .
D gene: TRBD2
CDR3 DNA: TGTGCCAGCGGTGGGCGGGGGGGCCGAAACACAGATACGCAGTATTTT
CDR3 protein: CASGGRGGRNTDTQYF

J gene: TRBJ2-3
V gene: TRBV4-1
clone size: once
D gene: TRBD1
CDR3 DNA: TGCGCCAGCAGGTCTACAGGGGGCCTGACAGATACGCAGTATTTT
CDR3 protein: CASRSTGGLTDTQYF

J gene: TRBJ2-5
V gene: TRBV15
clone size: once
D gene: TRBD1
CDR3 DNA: TGTGCCACCAGCTTCAAACAGGGGCTGACCCAGTACTTC
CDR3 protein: CATSFKQGLTQYF

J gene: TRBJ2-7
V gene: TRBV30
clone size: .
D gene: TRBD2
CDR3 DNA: TGTGCCTGGAGTCTCCGGACTAGCGGCAGCTCCTACGAGCAGTACTTC
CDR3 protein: CAWSLRTSGSSYEQYF

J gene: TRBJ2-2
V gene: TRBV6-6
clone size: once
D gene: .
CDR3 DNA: TGTGCCAGCAGTAATTACAGGAACACCGGGGAGCTGTTTTTT
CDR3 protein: CASSNYRNTGELFF

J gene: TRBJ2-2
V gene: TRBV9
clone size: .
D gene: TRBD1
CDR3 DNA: TGTGCCAGCAGCACCCGGGACAGGGGGCCCCTGAACACCGGGGAGCTGTTTTTT
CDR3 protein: CASSTRDRGPLNTGELFF

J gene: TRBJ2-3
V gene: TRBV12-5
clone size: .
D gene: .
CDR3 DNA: TGTGCTAGTGGTTTGGGACAGGAAAGCACAGATACGCAGTATTTT
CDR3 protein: CASGLGQESTDTQYF

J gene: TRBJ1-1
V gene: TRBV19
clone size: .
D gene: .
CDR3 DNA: TGTGCCAGTAGTATACGGGGGGACACTGAAGCTTTCTTT
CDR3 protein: CASSIRGDTEAFF

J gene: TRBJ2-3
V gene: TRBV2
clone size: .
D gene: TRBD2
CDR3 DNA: TGTGCCAGCAGTGGGCCCGGACTAGCGGGAGATACGCAGTATTTT
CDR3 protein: CASSGPGLAGDTQYF

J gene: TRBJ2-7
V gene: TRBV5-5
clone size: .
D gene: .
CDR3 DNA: TGTGCCAGCAGCAAAGTGACAGACGAGCAGTACTTC
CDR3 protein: CASSKVTDEQYF

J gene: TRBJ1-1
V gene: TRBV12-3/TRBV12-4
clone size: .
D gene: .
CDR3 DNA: TGTGCCAGCAGTGTGACAGGGAACACTGAAGCTTTCTTT
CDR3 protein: CASSVTGNTEAFF

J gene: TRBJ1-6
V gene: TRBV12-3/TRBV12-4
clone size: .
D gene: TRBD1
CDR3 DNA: TGTGCCAGCAGTCCGTGGACAGGCCCACCCCTCCACTTT
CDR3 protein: CASSPWTGPPLHF

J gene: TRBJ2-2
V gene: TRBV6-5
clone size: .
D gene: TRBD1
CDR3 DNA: TGTGCCAGCAGTAACGACAGGGTCGGGGAGCTGTTTTTT
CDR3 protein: CASSNDRVGELFF

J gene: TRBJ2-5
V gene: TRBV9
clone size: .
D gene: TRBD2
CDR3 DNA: TGTGCCAGCAGCGGGCCGGGACTAGCGGGGGGGCGTGGAGAGACCCAGTACTTC
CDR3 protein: CASSGPGLAGGRGETQYF

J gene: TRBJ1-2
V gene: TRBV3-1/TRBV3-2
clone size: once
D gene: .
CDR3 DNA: TGTGCCAGCAGCCAAGATTATCGGGCAGGGTTCGTGGACTATGGCTACACCTTC
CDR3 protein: CASSQDYRAGFVDYGYTF

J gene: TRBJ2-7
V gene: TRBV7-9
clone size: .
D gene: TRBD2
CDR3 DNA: TGTGCCAGCAGCCCCGGGACTAGCGGGGTCAGAGCACGCGAGCAGTACTTC
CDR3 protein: CASSPGTSGVRAREQYF

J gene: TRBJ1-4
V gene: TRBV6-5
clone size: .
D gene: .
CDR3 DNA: TGTGCCAGCGGGAGGAGCCAGCATGAAAAACTGTTTTTT
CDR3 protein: CASGRSQHEKLFF

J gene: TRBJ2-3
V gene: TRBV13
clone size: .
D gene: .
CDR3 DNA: TGTGCCAGCAGCTCGACCCTCCGGGCGCCGGGGACGCAGTATTTT
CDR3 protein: CASSSTLRAPGTQYF

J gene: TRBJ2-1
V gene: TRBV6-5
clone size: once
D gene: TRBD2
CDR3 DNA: TGTGCCAACTCATATGGGGGAGGGAGCTATGAGCAGTTCTTC
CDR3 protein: CANSYGGGSYEQFF

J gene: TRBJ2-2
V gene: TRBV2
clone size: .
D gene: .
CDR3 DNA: TGTGCCAGCAGTGAAAGGAATGGTCGGGCCGGGGAGCTGTTTTTT
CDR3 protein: CASSERNGRAGELFF

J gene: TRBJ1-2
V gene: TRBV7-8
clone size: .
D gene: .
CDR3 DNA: TGTGCCAGCAGCTTGGGGACCGTTGGACAGCTTCACCGCTATGGCTACACCTTC
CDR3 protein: CASSLGTVGQLHRYGYTF

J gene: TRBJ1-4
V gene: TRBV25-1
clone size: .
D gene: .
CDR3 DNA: TGTGCCAGCAAATCAGGGGTTAATGAAAAACTGTTTTTT
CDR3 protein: CASKSGVNEKLFF

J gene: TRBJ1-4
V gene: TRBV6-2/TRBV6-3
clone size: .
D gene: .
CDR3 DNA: TGTGCCAGCAGTCCCGCGGGCAGATCTAATGAAAAACTGTTTTTT
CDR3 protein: CASSPAGRSNEKLFF

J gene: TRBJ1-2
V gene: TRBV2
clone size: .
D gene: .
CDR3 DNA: TGTGCCAGCAGATCGACAGAAGCTAACTATGGCTACACCTTC
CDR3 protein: CASRSTEANYGYTF

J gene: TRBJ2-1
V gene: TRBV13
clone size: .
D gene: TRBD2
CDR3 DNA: TGTGCCAGCAGCTCTGGACTAGCGGAATCCAATGAGCAGTTCTTC
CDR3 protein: CASSSGLAESNEQFF

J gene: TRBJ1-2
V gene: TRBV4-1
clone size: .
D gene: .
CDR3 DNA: TGCGCCAGCAGCCAAGATCGGGAGGGCGGTAACTATGGCTACACCTTC
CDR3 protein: CASSQDREGGNYGYTF

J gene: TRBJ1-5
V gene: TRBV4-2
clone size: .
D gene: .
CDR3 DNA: TGTGCCAGCAGCCAAGAAGTCAGTGGGGGCTATCAGCCCCAGCATTTT
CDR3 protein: CASSQEVSGGYQPQHF

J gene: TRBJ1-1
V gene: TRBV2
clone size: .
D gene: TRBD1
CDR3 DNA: TGTGCCAGCAGACTCCTTGGGGCAGGGGGCAGTGAAGCTTTCTTT
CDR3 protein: CASRLLGAGGSEAFF

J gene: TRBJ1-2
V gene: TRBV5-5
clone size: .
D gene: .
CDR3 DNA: TGTGCCAGCAGCTTGGATGCCGGGATCGACTATGGCTACACCTTC
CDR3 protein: CASSLDAGIDYGYTF